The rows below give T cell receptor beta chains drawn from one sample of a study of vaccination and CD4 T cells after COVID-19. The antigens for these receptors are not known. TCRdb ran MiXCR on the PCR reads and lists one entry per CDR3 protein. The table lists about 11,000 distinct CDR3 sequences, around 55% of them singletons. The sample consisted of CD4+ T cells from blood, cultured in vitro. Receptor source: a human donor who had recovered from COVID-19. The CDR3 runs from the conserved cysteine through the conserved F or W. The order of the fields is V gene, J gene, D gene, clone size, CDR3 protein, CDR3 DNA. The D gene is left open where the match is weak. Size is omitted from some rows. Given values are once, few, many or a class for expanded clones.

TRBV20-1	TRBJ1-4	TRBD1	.	CSARPDRGEKLFF	TGCAGTGCTCGGCCGGACAGGGGCGAAAAACTGTTTTTT
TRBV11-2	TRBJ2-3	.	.	CASSFYRAEDTQYF	TGTGCCAGCAGCTTCTACAGGGCGGAAGATACGCAGTATTTT
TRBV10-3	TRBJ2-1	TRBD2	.	CAISEASGSGYNEQFF	TGTGCCATCAGTGAGGCTAGCGGGAGTGGCTACAATGAGCAGTTCTTC
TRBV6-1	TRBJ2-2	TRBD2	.	CASSAGGGRDGELFF	TGTGCCAGCAGCGCCGGCGGGGGGCGGGACGGGGAGCTGTTTTTT
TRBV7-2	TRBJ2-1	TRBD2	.	CASRPGLAYNEQFF	TGTGCCAGCAGGCCGGGACTAGCGTACAATGAGCAGTTCTTC
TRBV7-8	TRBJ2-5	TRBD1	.	CASSPWDRVETQYF	TGTGCCAGCAGCCCTTGGGACAGGGTAGAGACCCAGTACTTC
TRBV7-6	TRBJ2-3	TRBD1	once	CASSLGRTGYDTQYF	TGTGCCAGCAGCTTAGGGAGGACAGGGTACGATACGCAGTATTTT
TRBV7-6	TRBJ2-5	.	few	CASSLLATKGETQYF	TGTGCCAGCAGCTTGCTAGCGACAAAAGGGGAGACCCAGTACTTC
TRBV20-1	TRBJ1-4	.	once	CSARRDSFEKLFF	TGCAGTGCTAGAAGAGACAGCTTTGAAAAACTGTTTTTT
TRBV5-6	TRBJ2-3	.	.	CASSLNGAGTDTQYF	TGTGCCAGCAGCTTGAACGGTGCGGGAACAGATACGCAGTATTTT
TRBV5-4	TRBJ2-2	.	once	CASSYGHWGGELFF	TGTGCCAGCAGCTACGGACATTGGGGCGGGGAGCTGTTTTTT
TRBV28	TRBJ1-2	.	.	CASSLSGTWGSDGYTF	TGTGCCAGCAGTTTATCGGGTACGTGGGGGTCGGATGGCTACACCTTC